This T cell receptor beta chain was sequenced in a study of blood T cell repertoires in COVID-19. For the study at large: Acute and convalescent COVID-19 samples came from the United States, Italy and Spain. PBMCs, B-cell-depleted T cells, or T cells provided the cDNA or gDNA that made up the material.

Many counts were recorded for this clone. The data were produced by immunoSEQ multiplex PCR, yet TCRdb's version contains in-frame clones alone and is incomplete. The sample yields 90,000 to 150,000 clones, 55% to 75% seen once. Germline-derived CDR1 and CDR2 are LNHDA and SQIVND (reference sequence). V lost 6 bases and J lost 14; bases outside the gene matches: 9. This CDR3 has 13 amino acids. The sequenced sample was peripheral blood. V usage is TRBV19 and J usage is TRBJ2-2, with 10 bases identical to TRBD1. The source of this sequence is a human donor with acute or convalescent COVID-19. The donor label of this sample is uncertain. In DNA form, the CDR3 reads TGTGCCAGTAGACCGGACAGGGGGGCCAGACTGTTTTTT. Protein: CASRPDRGARLFF.